Detailed here is one T cell receptor beta chain. Its antigen remains unknown. Genomic DNA for unsorted samples, which was extracted with the QIAamp DNA Blood Mini kit, came from some 90 million PBMCs. In the source study's methods: There were no quality scores in the junction-only immunoSEQ sequences, so filtering differed. Produced via immunoSEQ multiplex PCR; TCRdb's table is partial and in-frame only. Clone size and V and J calls were adopted from that table, with D and trimming inferred from the DNA. The sample lists some 500,000 clones; 75% to 80% were seen once. The source of the sample is a study of shared clonotypes between healthy human individuals. In the study overall: Those who served as donors were two women and a few men between the ages of 18 and 49.

Study results and caveats: Clonotype sharing among donors, it was expected, would be affected by sequencing depth.

The CDR3 extends over 14 amino acids. Germline-derived CDR1 and CDR2 are GTSNPN and SVGIG (reference sequence). V lost 2 bases, J lost 5 bases, and 5 bases stayed unmatched. Sequences were obtained from PBMCs. This sequence joins TRBV30 and TRBJ2-5, with 10 bases aligning to TRBD2. This receptor was obtained from a woman aged 35 to 49 in good health. Some clones in this sample may be carry-over from other donors' samples. Here the CDR3 DNA reads TGTGCCTGGAGTTGGGGACTAGCGATGGAGACCCAGTACTTC. Its protein product is CAWSWGLAMETQYF.